What follows are 11 T cell receptor beta chains derived from one specimen sequenced in a study of T cell changes during pregnancy in multiple sclerosis. Produced via immunoSEQ multiplex PCR; TCRdb's table is partial and in-frame only. The sample has about 120,000 clones; 90% to 95% are singletons. Sequencing used peripheral blood, obtained before pregnancy. These receptors came from a female donor with multiple sclerosis, enrolled in a pregnancy study.

The rearrangement uses TRBV14 and TRBJ2-1, with D perhaps matching TRBD2 (6 bases). V gave up 3 bases and J gave up 6 bases, with 15 bases separating them. Per the germline V gene, CDR1 is SGHDN and CDR2 is FVKESK. The CDR3 consists of 15 residues. In DNA form, the CDR3 reads TGTGCCAGCAGCCACCGGGAGACCCTCCCCAATGAGCAGTTCTTC. As protein: CASSHRETLPNEQFF.

The chain combines TRBV7-9 with TRBJ1-6, with 10 bases aligning to TRBD1. This CDR3 is 15 amino acids long. Per germline, CDR1 SEHNR and CDR2 FQNEAQ (reference sequence). V shed 5 bases, J shed 9 bases, and the junction held 7 bases outside the gene matches. The CDR3 DNA sequence: TGTGCCAGCAGCCCTAGGACAGGGGGGATTTCACCCCTCCACTTT. Translation gives CASSPRTGGISPLHF.

J is TRBJ2-1 and V is TRBV6-5, with 7 bases fitting TRBD2. J lost 5 bases, V lost 2 bases, and 6 bases had no gene match. CDR1 is MNHEY and CDR2 is SVGAGI in the germline V gene. The CDR3 has 15 amino acids. CDR3: CASSYMRESHNEQFF. CDR3 bases: TGTGCCAGCAGTTACATGCGGGAGTCCCACAATGAGCAGTTCTTC.

The CDR3 DNA reads TGTGCCAGCAGCTCCACCGGGCTAGCGGGCGGGGTTGGGCAGTTCTTC. Protein sequence: CASSSTGLAGGVGQFF. This rearrangement joins TRBV7-2 to TRBJ2-1, with 8 bases identical to TRBD2. Germline-derived CDR1 and CDR2 are SGHTA and FQGNSA. Trimming took 4 bases from V and 12 from J; bases not matched to a gene: 17. The CDR3 contains 16 residues.

The rearrangement links TRBV5-6 to TRBJ2-7; 7 nucleotides agree with TRBD1. The CDR3 runs 16 residues. The V and J ends lost 0 bases and 0 bases, in that order; junction bases with no gene match: 6. Germline CDR1 and CDR2: SGHDT and YYEEEE. This CDR3 is CASSLADRAISYEQYF. The CDR3 bases are TGTGCCAGCAGCTTGGCCGACAGGGCAATCTCCTACGAGCAGTACTTC.

The V gene is TRBV7-7, the J gene TRBJ2-5; no reliable D call. This CDR3 is 13 amino acids long. Between the trimmed V and J ends, which lost 0 bases and 7 bases, there was a span of 9 bases. Germline CDR1 SSHAT, CDR2 FNYEAQ (reference sequence). CDR3 loop: CASSLAQDSTQYF. CDR3 DNA sequence: TGTGCCAGCAGCTTAGCGCAGGATTCGACCCAGTACTTC. Full variable domain (missing parts from reference TRBV7-7 and TRBJ2-5): GAGVSQSPRYKVTKRGQDVTLRCDPISSHATLYWYQQALGQGPEFLTYFNYEAQPDKSGLPSDRFSAERPEGSISTLTIQRTEQRDSAMYRCASSLAQDSTQYFGPGTRLLVL.

The chain carries TRBV28 and TRBJ1-2; 8 positions match TRBD1. This CDR3 is 17 amino acids long. Trimming took 4 bases from V and 4 from J; bases not matched to a gene: 14. From germline, CDR1 is MDHEN and CDR2 SYDVKM. The CDR3 nucleotides read TGTGCCAGCAGTTCTATTTGGGGCAGGGGGCCTAGCTATGGCTACACCTTC. It is translated as CASSSIWGRGPSYGYTF.

The rearrangement links TRBV5-6 to TRBJ2-5; 7 bases agree with TRBD2. CDR1 and CDR2 (germline): SGHDT, YYEEEE. After removal of 0 bases from V and 5 bases from J, the junction contained 7 bases not matched to a gene. There are 15 residues in the CDR3. CDR3 sequence: CASSLGLAGRETQYF. Written as DNA, the CDR3 is TGTGCCAGCAGCTTGGGACTAGCAGGAAGGGAGACCCAGTACTTC.

V is TRBV9 and J is TRBJ1-2, with 10 bases that match TRBD1. Germline CDR1 and CDR2: SGDLS and YYNGEE. This CDR3 is built from 16 residues. Trimming took 3 bases from V and 6 from J; bases not matched to a gene: 11. The CDR3 sequence: CASSGTGTGVFHGYTF. The CDR3 DNA follows: TGTGCCAGCAGCGGGACAGGGACAGGGGTATTCCATGGCTACACCTTC.

This chain joins TRBV5-1 and TRBJ2-7; TRBD1 is a possible D gene (6 bases). The germline gives CDR1 SGHRS, CDR2 YFSETQ. With 4 bases removed from V and 5 bases from J, the gap between germline ends came to 16 bases. This CDR3 comprises 14 residues. This chain's CDR3 is CASSAWGQGDEQYF. CDR3 DNA sequence: TGCGCCAGCAGCGCCTGGGGGCAGGGTGACGAGCAGTACTTC.

This clone was observed a single time. V gene TRBV27 combines with J gene TRBJ2-5; D remains ambiguous. Trimming removed 4 bases at V and 2 bases at J, with 11 bases between. Per the germline V gene, CDR1 is MNHEY and CDR2 is SMNVEV (reference sequence). The CDR3 runs to 14 residues. The DNA for the CDR3 is TGTGCCAGCAGTTCCTTCGACAAACAAGAGACCCAGTACTTC. It is translated as CASSSFDKQETQYF.